The 3 T cell receptor beta chains given below trace back to one sample, sequenced in a study of Graves' ophthalmopathy and Graves' hyperthyroidism. Using RNA transcripts, the TCR beta CDR3 regions were amplified. An opening RT-PCR round employed HTBI primers and preceded a second-round multiplex PCR. TCRdb used MiXCR to reprocess the multiplex PCR reads, holding one entry per CDR3 protein. The data hold 500,000 to 800,000 distinct CDR3 sequences, with about two fifths observed a single time. The sample taken for sequencing was peripheral blood. These receptors came from an adult man with Graves' ophthalmopathy.

This clonotype was seen at least ten times. The gene calls are TRBV5-1 and TRBJ2-7, with TRBD1 identical over 9 bases. V was clipped by 0 bases and J by 6 bases; unmatched bases: 10. Germline loops: CDR1 SGHRS, CDR2 YFSETQ. The CDR3 is 16 residues long. As DNA, the CDR3 is TGCGCCAGCAGCTTGGGAGGTGGGACAGGGACGTTCGAGCAGTACTTC. It specifies CASSLGGGTGTFEQYF.

The chain is built from TRBV7-2 and TRBJ1-5; 7 bases map to TRBD1. The CDR3 sequence is 14 residues long. Germline V gene data show CDR1 as SGHTA and CDR2 as FQGNSA. V lost 4 bases to trimming and J lost 7 bases; unmatched junction nucleotides: 7. The CDR3 region is CASSSGTEGQPQHF. The CDR3 coding sequence is TGTGCCAGCAGCTCCGGGACAGAAGGACAGCCCCAGCATTTT.

This clonotype was found a few times. The rearrangement uses TRBV20-1 and TRBJ2-7; weak D call: TRBD2 (6 bases). Germline V gene sequence: CDR1 DFQATT, CDR2 SNEGSKA (reference sequence). This CDR3 comprises 14 residues. Trimming cost V 0 bases and J 0 bases, with 9 bases left between them. The DNA of the CDR3 is TGCAGTGCTAGAGAAAGCGGGCCCTCCTACGAGCAGTACTTC. Encoded protein: CSARESGPSYEQYF.